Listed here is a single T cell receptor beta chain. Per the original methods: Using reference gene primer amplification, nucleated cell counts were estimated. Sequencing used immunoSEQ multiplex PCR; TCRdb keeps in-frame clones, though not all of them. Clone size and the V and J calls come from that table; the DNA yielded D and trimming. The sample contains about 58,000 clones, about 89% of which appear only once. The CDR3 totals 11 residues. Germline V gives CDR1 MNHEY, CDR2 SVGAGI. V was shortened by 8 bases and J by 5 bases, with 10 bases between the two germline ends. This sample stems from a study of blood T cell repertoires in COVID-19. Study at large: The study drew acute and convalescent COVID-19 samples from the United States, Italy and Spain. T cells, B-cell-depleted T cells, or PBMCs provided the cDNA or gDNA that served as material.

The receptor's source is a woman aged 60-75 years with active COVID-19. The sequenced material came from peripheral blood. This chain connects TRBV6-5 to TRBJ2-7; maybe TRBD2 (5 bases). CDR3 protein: CASRLIDEQYF. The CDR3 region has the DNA TGTGCCAGCCGACTAATTGACGAGCAGTACTTC.